The sequence of this TCR beta chain was determined in a study of T-cell memory formation after mild COVID-19. Germline-derived CDR1 and CDR2 are MNHEY and SVGEGT. The CDR3 extends over 15 amino acids. The junction had 6 bases not matched to a gene; V was cut back by 4 bases and J by 5 bases. Study observations and caveats: Clones that shrank (day 15 to 85) were balanced CD4/CD8, whereas later expanders leaned CD4+. Shrinking CD4+ clones were chiefly CM and EM; CD8+ ones were chiefly EMRA.

Constant-segment-primed 5'RACE gave TCR alpha and TCR beta cDNA libraries with sample barcodes and UMIs. In TCRdb, the 5' RACE reads were re-called with MiXCR into one record per CDR3 protein. Of roughly 400,000 distinct CDR3 sequences in the sample, 15% to 20% were seen once. Regarding this clonotype: Its antigen is as yet unknown.

The receptor was derived from a man aged 18 to 30 who had mild COVID-19 (a few samples of this study predate the infection). Cell type and time point are not known. This sequence joins TRBV6-2 or TRBV6-3 and TRBJ2-1; the match to TRBD2 covers 9 bases. The specimen was PBMCs or a T cell subset sorted from them (not recorded which). Written as DNA, the CDR3 is TGTGCCAGCAGTTTGGGCGGGGGGGCAAACAATGAGCAGTTCTTC. Protein product: CASSLGGGANNEQFF.